This TCR beta chain was found in a study of graft-versus-host responses after intestinal transplantation. General observations from the study: With peak circulating GvH clone levels came an association with early post-transplant HvG declines.

Profiled with immunoSEQ multiplex PCR; TCRdb holds only in-frame clones, not every one. The sample includes about 85,000 clones, around 93% of them seen just once. Comments on this clone: No antigen is known for it.

This receptor was identified in a human donor who was the organ donor for an intestinal transplant. The source was unstimulated CD8+ T cells sorted from spleen or lymph node cells, collected before transplant.

CDR3 DNA: TGTGCCAGCTTGGGACAGGGGACCCATAGGCAGTACTTC. Its protein is CASLGQGTHRQYF. The V and J genes are TRBV2 and TRBJ2-7, with 10 bases lining up with TRBD1. V gave up 8 bases and J gave up 9 bases; unmatched junction bases: 10. Germline V lookup: CDR1 SNHLY, CDR2 FYNNEI. The CDR3 totals 13 residues. The full variable domain, completed using reference TRBV2 and TRBJ2-7, is EPEVTQTPSHQVTQMGQEVILRCVPISNHLYFYWYRQILGQKVEFLVSFYNNEISEKSEIFDDQFSVERPDGSNFTLKIRSTKLEDSAMYFCASLGQGTHRQYFGPGTRLTVT.